Listed here is a single TCR beta chain. Its antigen remains unidentified. Germline V CDR1 and CDR2: SNHLY, FYNNEI. Trimming cost V 5 bases and J 2 bases; bases outside gene matches: 6. CDR3 size: 15 residues. The sample belongs to a study of cytomegalovirus exposure and HLA in healthy donors. PCR amplification relied on 60 Vbeta primers (plus 13 Jbeta primers). TCRdb keeps only in-frame clones here, not all; method: immunoSEQ multiplex PCR. This table holds around 200,000 clones, approximately 78% found once. Findings and caveats of the study: Most CMV-associated TCR beta chains were later found to appear HLA-restricted.

This sequence originates from a middle-aged woman in good health and CMV-seronegative. The source material was PBMCs. The rearrangement links TRBV2 to TRBJ1-3, with 7 bases fitting TRBD1. The CDR3 loop is CASSPVTGPGNTIYF. The CDR3 DNA is TGTGCCAGCAGTCCTGTGACAGGGCCTGGAAACACCATATATTTT.